The clone carrying this T cell receptor beta chain was observed a handful of times. Its antigen is undetermined. Sequenced material consisted of expressed TCRB transcripts (all of the isolated RNA was reverse transcribed). Clones were read by immunoSEQ multiplex PCR, and TCRdb kept only the in-frame ones, dropping some. Of 70,000 to 95,000 clones in the sample, roughly 34% were seen once. These data belong to a study of beta chain features in type 1 diabetes. With 6 bases clipped from V and 6 bases from J, the junction kept 5 bases outside the gene matches. The CDR3 has 15 residues. The germline V gene has CDR1 SGHAT and CDR2 FQNNGV. Points from the study as a whole: Fewer junction insertions and more nucleotide deletions appeared in type 1 diabetes patients. The naive, central memory and Treg TCRB repertoires showed an apparent similarity that was greater among patients than among healthy donors.

Specimen: stem cell memory CD4+ T cells from blood. This receptor was taken from a woman under 30 in good health. The rearrangement joins TRBV11-2 to TRBJ1-6; 10 nucleotides agree with TRBD1. The CDR3 sequence: CASSYGTGVNSPLHF. In DNA form, the CDR3 reads TGTGCCAGCAGTTATGGGACAGGGGTTAATTCACCCCTCCACTTT.